Given below is one TCR beta chain in context. No cognate antigen has been identified for it. Nothing much larger sits one base from this clone, and base qualities are not available. The approximately 40 donors, aged about 6 to 100 years, were systemically healthy Caucasian individuals from Russia. Each donor gave around 9 milliliters of peripheral blood, collected into EDTA-treated Vacutainer tubes. Ficoll-Paque density-gradient centrifugation was used to isolate PBMCs, with at least 6.5 million per sample. Trizol reagent was used to extract total RNA from the PBMCs, yielding at least 5.5 micrograms per sample. Naive CD45RAhigh/CD27high T cell percentages were measured by flow cytometry on a PBMC aliquot from every donor. The data were obtained in a study of blood T cells in healthy people across ages (dated by TCRdb to between 2014 and 2017). About the investigation overall: In model experiments, template switching captured about one uniquely barcoded TCR beta cDNA molecule for every two T cells. For two donors (one aged 18 to 30 and one aged 80 or older), the study analyzed two additional independent replicas of 1 million unique cDNA reads from the same blood draw. The donors were divided into four age groups: young (average around 16 years), middle-aged (approximately 39), aged (roughly 66) and long-lived (82). To track age-related changes in TCR beta repertoire diversity, the study relied on deep sequencing normalized with unique cDNA molecular identifiers. Results and caveats for the whole study, not just this receptor: Observed TCR beta diversity per million T cells fell roughly linearly with age, and a significant reduction was already apparent by age around 39. Bulk unsorted PBMC profiling prevented conclusive comparison of naive and antigen-experienced compartments. A strong correlation was found between observed TCR beta diversity and the percentage of naive T cells measured by flow cytometry. Compared with the aged group, the long-lived group had more naive CD4+ T cells, fewer expanded clones and increased TCR diversity, suggesting age selection. The CMV infection status of donors was not known, potentially confounding age-related changes in expanded clonotypes. Estimates of total diversity from one million sequenced T cells were regarded as lower bounds and underestimates.

CDR3 length: 11 amino acids, cysteine to phenylalanine. The only DNA kept is the CDR3, 33 bases in frame from the first base. Relative to germline, V is 3 bases shorter and J is 7 bases shorter, with 9 bases between their ends. According to the germline V gene, CDR1 reads SQVTM and CDR2 reads ANQGSEA. Library preparation was by 5' RACE. Sequencing took place on an Illumina HiSeq 2500. The second PCR ran for about 6 to 12 cycles and used a J-beta primer mix along with a sample-barcoded 5' primer. A template-switch 5' adaptor carrying 12 random nucleotides introduced a unique molecular identifier onto each TCR beta cDNA molecule. Each sample yielded at least 3 million CDR3-containing paired-end reads. First-strand cDNA was synthesized from all RNA with the Mint cDNA synthesis kit, primed by a TRBC-specific oligonucleotide. Following uracil-DNA glycosylase treatment, all cDNA underwent a first 18-cycle PCR with the universal primers M1SS and BC2_uni_R. In the authors' own workflow: Normalization of each sample was performed by random selection of 1 million high-quality reads, each carrying a distinct molecular identifier. Reads sharing molecular identifiers were discarded rather than binned into consensus sequences. MiTCR, with a Q25 quality threshold and the strictest error-elimination algorithm, was used for CDR3 identification, clonotype clustering and error correction. Lower-bound total TCR beta diversity was estimated with a nonparametric unseen species model using Euler transformation. Starting from the raw public reads, TCRdb applied fastp trimming at Q25, assembled clones with MiXCR and retained in-frame beta chains. Rows matching on CDR3 protein sequence are summarized as one entry with the most common DNA and genes. The V and J calls were determined by TCRdb, not by the authors. The sample table contains around 800,000 distinct CDR3 sequences; only one count was recorded for about a quarter of them. The ten top clones hold 3% of the sample.

This sample also belongs to another study, concerning T cells of mothers and their children. As the second paper documents: Nine systemically healthy Caucasian individuals served as donors, namely three mothers together with their six children. cDNA synthesis consumed the entire amount of extracted RNA, loaded at roughly 1.5 ug RNA in each 15 ul reaction. In the second PCR, the M1S primer introduced both the sample barcodes and 2-4 random nucleotides. Over 9.5 million TCR beta CDR3 reads were obtained for each mother, and about 3 million reads were obtained for each child. Thymic selection similarly shapes TCR recombination output in related and unrelated pairs, with minor effect from inherited differences. Normalized repertoire overlap in related mother-child pairs was always slightly higher than in unrelated mother-child pairs, but the difference was never significant. No persistent microchimeric T cell clones were detected, at a sensitivity of around 97 clones per million clonotypes. In the study, deep NGS was used to compare the TCR beta repertoires of mothers and children, and features distinguishing related mother-child pairs from unrelated individuals were sought. On average, the children were roughly 11 +/- 4 years old, while the mothers were around 42 +/- 4 years old. Libraries were sequenced on Illumina HiSeq 2000 with 100+100 nt paired-end reads after adapter ligation with NEBNext reagents. To prevent cross-contamination, the mother and child libraries were prepared one month apart and sequenced in separate runs. Between 500,000 and 2,000,000 distinct TCR beta clonotypes were identified per donor. Naive TCR beta clonotypes were estimated from low-frequency clonotypes matched to each donor's FACS-determined naive share, without sorting.

This receptor was identified in a boy aged 5-17 years in good health. The sample taken for sequencing was blood. In this chain, TRBV29-1 is recombined with TRBJ2-5; the D gene assignment is ambiguous. The DNA sequence is given as TGCAGCGTTGATCATAGGGCGACCCAGTACTTC. The resulting protein is CSVDHRATQYF.